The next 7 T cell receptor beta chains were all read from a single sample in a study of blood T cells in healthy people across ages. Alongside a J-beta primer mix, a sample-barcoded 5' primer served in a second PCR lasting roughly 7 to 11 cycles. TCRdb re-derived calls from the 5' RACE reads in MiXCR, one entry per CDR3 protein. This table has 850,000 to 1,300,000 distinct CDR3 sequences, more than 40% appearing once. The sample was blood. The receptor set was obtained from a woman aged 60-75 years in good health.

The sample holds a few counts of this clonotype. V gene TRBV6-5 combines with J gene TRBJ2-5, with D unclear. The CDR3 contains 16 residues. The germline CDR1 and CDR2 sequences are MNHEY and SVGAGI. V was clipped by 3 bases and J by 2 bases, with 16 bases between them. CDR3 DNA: TGTGCCAGCAGTTATGTTTTACACCCCGGTCAAGAGACCCAGTACTTC. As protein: CASSYVLHPGQETQYF.

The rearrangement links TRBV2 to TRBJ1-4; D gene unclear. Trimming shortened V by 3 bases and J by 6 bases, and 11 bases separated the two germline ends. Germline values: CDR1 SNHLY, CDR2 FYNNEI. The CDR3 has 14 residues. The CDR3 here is CASSEGDLHEKLFF. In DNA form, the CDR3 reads TGTGCCAGCAGTGAGGGAGATCTGCATGAAAAACTGTTTTTT.

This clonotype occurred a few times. CDR3 bases: TGTGCCAGCAGTTCCCTCGAGACAGGGAGTGGCACAGATACGCAGTATTTT. As protein: CASSSLETGSGTDTQYF. The chain couples TRBV27 to TRBJ2-3; 7 bases match TRBD1. Germline trimming cut 4 bases from V and 1 base from J; bases unmatched to any gene: 11. Germline lookup yields CDR1 MNHEY and CDR2 SMNVEV (reference sequence). This CDR3 spans 17 amino acids.

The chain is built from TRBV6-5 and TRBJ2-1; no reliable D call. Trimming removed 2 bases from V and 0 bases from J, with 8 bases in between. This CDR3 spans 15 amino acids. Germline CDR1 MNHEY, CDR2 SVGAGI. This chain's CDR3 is CASSYGNPSYNEQFF. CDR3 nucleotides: TGTGCCAGCAGTTACGGCAACCCCTCCTACAATGAGCAGTTCTTC.

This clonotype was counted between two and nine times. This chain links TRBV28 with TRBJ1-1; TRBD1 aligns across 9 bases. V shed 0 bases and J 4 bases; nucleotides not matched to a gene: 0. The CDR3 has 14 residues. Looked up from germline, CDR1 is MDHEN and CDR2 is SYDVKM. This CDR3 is CASSLWTGGTEAFF. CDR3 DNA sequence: TGTGCCAGCAGTTTATGGACAGGGGGCACTGAAGCTTTCTTT.

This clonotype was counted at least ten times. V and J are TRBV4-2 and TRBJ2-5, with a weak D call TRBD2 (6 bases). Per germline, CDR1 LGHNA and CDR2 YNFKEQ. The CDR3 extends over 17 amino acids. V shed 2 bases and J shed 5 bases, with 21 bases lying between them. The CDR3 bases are TGTGCCAGCAGCCAATCCTCTGACGCCGGGGGAAAGGAGACCCAGTACTTC. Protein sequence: CASSQSSDAGGKETQYF.

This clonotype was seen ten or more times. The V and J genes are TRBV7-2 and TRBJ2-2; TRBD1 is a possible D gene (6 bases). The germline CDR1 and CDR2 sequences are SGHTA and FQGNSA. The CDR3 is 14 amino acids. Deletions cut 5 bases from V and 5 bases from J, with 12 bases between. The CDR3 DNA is TGTGCCAGCAGCCAACAGGGTTGGACCGGGGAGCTGTTTTTT. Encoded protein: CASSQQGWTGELFF.